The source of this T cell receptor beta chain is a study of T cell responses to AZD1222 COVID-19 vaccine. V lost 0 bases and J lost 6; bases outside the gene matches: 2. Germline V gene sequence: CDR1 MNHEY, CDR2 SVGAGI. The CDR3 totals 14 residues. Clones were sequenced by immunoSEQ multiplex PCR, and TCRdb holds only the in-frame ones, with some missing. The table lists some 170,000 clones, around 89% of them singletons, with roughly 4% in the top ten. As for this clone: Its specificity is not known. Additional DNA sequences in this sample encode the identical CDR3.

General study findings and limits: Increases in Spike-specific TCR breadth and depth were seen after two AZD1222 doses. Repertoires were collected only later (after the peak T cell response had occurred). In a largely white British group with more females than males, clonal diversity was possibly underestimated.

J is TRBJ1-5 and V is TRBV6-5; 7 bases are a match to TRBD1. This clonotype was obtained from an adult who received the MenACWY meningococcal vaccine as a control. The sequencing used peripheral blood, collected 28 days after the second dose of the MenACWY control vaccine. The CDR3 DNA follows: TGTGCCAGCAGTTACTCCAGGGGGGGTCAGCCCCAGCATTTT. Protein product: CASSYSRGGQPQHF.